This TCR beta chain stems from a study of cytomegalovirus exposure and HLA in healthy donors. Findings of the study overall: It was reported that the classifier diagnosed cytomegalovirus status with high specificity and sensitivity in both the original and validation cohorts.

The CDR3 runs 13 residues. Per the germline V gene, CDR1 is SGHVS and CDR2 is FNYEAQ. V lost 5 bases, J lost 6 bases, and 11 bases lay in between. The study ran its PCR with 60 Vbeta and 13 Jbeta primers. Produced via immunoSEQ multiplex PCR; TCRdb's table is partial and in-frame only. The clone table shows under 85,000 clones, with the ten largest holding more than 15%. As concerns this clone: What it binds is unknown.

The chain recombines TRBV7-6 with TRBJ2-1; the D gene is possibly TRBD1 (6 bases). Sequences were obtained from PBMCs. The source of this sequence is a boy aged 10-17 years in good health and CMV-seronegative. CDR3 sequence (DNA): TGTGCCAGCAGCCTGGACAGCGTCAATGAGCAGTTCTTC. This gives the protein CASSLDSVNEQFF.